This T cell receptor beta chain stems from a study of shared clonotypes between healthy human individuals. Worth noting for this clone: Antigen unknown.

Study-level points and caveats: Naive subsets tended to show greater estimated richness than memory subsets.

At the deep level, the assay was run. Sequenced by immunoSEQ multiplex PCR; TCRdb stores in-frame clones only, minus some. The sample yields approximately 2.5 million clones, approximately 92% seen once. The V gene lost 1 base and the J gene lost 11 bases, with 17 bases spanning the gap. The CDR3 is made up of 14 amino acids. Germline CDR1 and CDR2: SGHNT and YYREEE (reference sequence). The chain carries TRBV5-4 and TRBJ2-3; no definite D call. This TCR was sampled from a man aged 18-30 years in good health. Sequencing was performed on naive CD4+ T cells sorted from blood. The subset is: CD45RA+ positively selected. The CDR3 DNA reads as TGTGCCAGCAGCTTGTCGCCAGAGATTAACATGCAGTATTTT. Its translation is CASSLSPEINMQYF.